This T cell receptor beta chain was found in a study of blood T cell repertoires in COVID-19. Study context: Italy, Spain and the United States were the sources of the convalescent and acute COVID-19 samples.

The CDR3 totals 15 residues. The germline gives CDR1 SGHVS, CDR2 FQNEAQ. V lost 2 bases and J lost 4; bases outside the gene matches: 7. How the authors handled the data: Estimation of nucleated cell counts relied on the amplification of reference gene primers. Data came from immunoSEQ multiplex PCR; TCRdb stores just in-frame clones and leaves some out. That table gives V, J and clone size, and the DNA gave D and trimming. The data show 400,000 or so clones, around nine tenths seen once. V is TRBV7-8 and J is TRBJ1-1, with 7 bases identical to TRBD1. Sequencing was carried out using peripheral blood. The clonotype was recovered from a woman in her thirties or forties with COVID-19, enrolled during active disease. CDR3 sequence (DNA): TGTGCCAGCAGCTTATCCAGGGGGGCTGGCACTGAAGCTTTCTTT. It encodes CASSLSRGAGTEAFF.